Here is one TCR beta chain with its context. The data derive from a study of response to subunit inactivated influenza vaccine. Each CDR3 protein gets one entry after TCRdb re-called the RT-PCR reads with MiXCR. There are roughly 620,000 distinct CDR3 sequences in the sample; approximately 11% occur only once, and approximately 9.9% lies in the top ten. Germline V gene sequence: CDR1 MNHEY, CDR2 SVGEGT. The length of the CDR3 is 14 residues. Trimming cost V 5 bases and J 2 bases, with 13 bases left between them. These same data were also listed under a study on T cells expressing NK-cell markers. This second report adds: 5'RACE template switching built TCR beta cDNA with unique molecular identifiers. All TCR beta repertoires analysed originated from sorted CD3+CD56+NKG2C+, CD3+CD56+NKG2C- and CD3+CD56-NKG2C+ T cells.

Sequencing used PBMCs from blood, obtained on the day of vaccination. The receptor was isolated from a man aged 45-65 years who received an inactivated influenza vaccine. This sequence joins TRBV6-2 or TRBV6-3 and TRBJ2-7, with D possibly TRBD1 on 6 matching bases. The CDR3, as DNA: TGTGCCAGCAGTCCCCCGGCAGGGGCCTACGAGCAGTACTTC. Translated: CASSPPAGAYEQYF.